Below are 21 T cell receptor beta chains sequenced from a single sample in a study of identical twins. From the 5' RACE reads, TCRdb called clonotypes with MiXCR, one entry per CDR3 protein. The sample has fewer than 900,000 distinct CDR3 sequences, about 18% seen once. These data were also filed under a second study, of T cells expressing NK-cell markers.

Sequencing was done on a sample of PBMCs. The receptors derive from a woman aged 18-29 years in good health.

The V and J genes are TRBV4-2 and TRBJ2-5; 10 bases match TRBD2. The ends lost 1 base at V and 4 bases at J; junction bases unmatched: 3. Germline values: CDR1 LGHNA, CDR2 YNFKEQ. CDR3 length: 15 residues. CDR3 loop: CASSQASGGVETQYF. Written as DNA, the CDR3 is TGTGCCAGCAGCCAAGCGAGCGGGGGGGTAGAGACCCAGTACTTC.

The chain recombines TRBV18 with TRBJ2-2, with D possibly matching TRBD2 (5 bases). Between the trimmed V and J ends, which lost 2 bases and 0 bases, there was a span of 10 bases. The germline CDR1 and CDR2 sequences are KGHSH and LQKENI. The CDR3 totals 16 residues. CDR3 nucleotides: TGTGCCAGCTCACCATTTCCGGGGACGAACACCGGGGAGCTGTTTTTT. Residues: CASSPFPGTNTGELFF.

The genes are TRBV24-1 and TRBJ2-3; a weak D match, TRBD2 (5 bases). V lost 5 bases and J 7 bases, leaving 18 bases between the germline ends. This CDR3 comprises 15 residues. Germline CDR1 is KGHDR and CDR2 is SFDVKD. The CDR3 DNA reads as TGTGCCACCAGTGGGGATAGCGAGCCCGTGAATACGCAGTATTTT. Encoded protein: CATSGDSEPVNTQYF.

The rearrangement links TRBV11-2 to TRBJ2-5, with 8 bases lining up with TRBD1. J was trimmed by 5 bases and V by 7 bases; bases with no gene match: 6. The length of the CDR3 is 13 residues. CDR1 SGHAT and CDR2 FQNNGV come from the germline V gene. CDR3 in amino acids: CASKDRGRETQYF. CDR3 in DNA: TGTGCCAGCAAAGACAGGGGAAGGGAGACCCAGTACTTC.

This clonotype was seen only once. J is TRBJ2-7 and V is TRBV10-3; 7 nucleotides align to TRBD2. This CDR3 has 13 amino acids. V lost 8 bases, J lost 3 bases, and 7 bases stayed unmatched. From germline, CDR1 is ENHRY and CDR2 SYGVKD. CDR3 in amino acids: CAIGGGLGYEQYF. CDR3 nucleotide sequence: TGTGCCATCGGGGGGGGTCTCGGCTACGAGCAGTACTTC.

This clonotype has just a few counts. The V call is TRBV20-1, the J call TRBJ2-3; TRBD2 aligns across 13 bases. CDR3 size: 15 residues. V was clipped by 0 bases and J by 10 bases; unmatched bases: 7. Germline V CDR1 and CDR2: DFQATT, SNEGSKA (reference sequence). CDR3 coding DNA: TGCAGTGCTAGAGATCTCAAACTAGCGGGGGGGCCGCAGTATTTT. The encoded protein is CSARDLKLAGGPQYF.

This clonotype showed up just a few times. The rearrangement links TRBV18 to TRBJ2-7, with D perhaps matching TRBD2 (6 bases). Trimming cost V 6 bases and J 5 bases, with 11 bases left between them. The CDR3 covers 12 residues. In germline, CDR1 is KGHSH, CDR2 LQKENI. The CDR3 DNA follows: TGTGCCAGCTCCAGCTCTAGCGACGAGCAGTACTTC. Protein: CASSSSSDEQYF.

This clonotype was picked up many times. The rearrangement uses TRBV6-5 and TRBJ2-2, with D maybe TRBD1 (5 bases). Trimming removed 5 bases from V and 8 bases from J, with 9 bases in between. The length of the CDR3 is 12 residues. The germline V gene encodes CDR1 MNHEY and CDR2 SVGAGI. In DNA, the CDR3 is TGTGCCAGCAGTCGACCAGGGGGGGAGCTGTTTTTT. Protein sequence: CASSRPGGELFF.

This clonotype was seen many times. V gene TRBV20-1 combines with J gene TRBJ1-1; a weak D match, TRBD1 (5 bases). This CDR3 comprises 13 residues. The V gene lost 3 bases and the J gene lost 2 bases, with 10 bases spanning the gap. The germline gives CDR1 DFQATT, CDR2 SNEGSKA (reference sequence). The DNA of the CDR3 is TGCAGTGCTAGTAGAGGGGTTAACACTGAAGCTTTCTTT. It encodes CSASRGVNTEAFF.

The chain carries TRBV7-7 and TRBJ2-1; TRBD2 aligns across 12 bases. In germline, CDR1 is SSHAT, CDR2 FNYEAQ (reference sequence). The CDR3 runs 16 residues. Trimming cost V 4 bases and J 5 bases; bases outside gene matches: 6. The CDR3 here is CASSSGASGGDNEQFF. The CDR3 DNA follows: TGTGCCAGCAGCTCGGGGGCTAGCGGGGGGGACAATGAGCAGTTCTTC.

This clonotype was counted ten times or more. V usage is TRBV9 and J usage is TRBJ2-3, with D hard to call. The CDR3 spans 14 residues. Germline CDR1 reads SGDLS; CDR2 reads YYNGEE. V gave up 2 bases and J gave up 3 bases, with 10 bases separating them. CDR3 DNA sequence: TGTGCCAGCAGCGTTGCCGTTGGTACAGATACGCAGTATTTT. Protein product: CASSVAVGTDTQYF.

This sequence joins TRBV20-1 and TRBJ2-1; 7 nucleotides align to TRBD2. The CDR3 is 16 residues long. V gave up 3 bases and J gave up 1 base; unmatched junction bases: 9. From germline, CDR1 is DFQATT and CDR2 SNEGSKA (reference sequence). CDR3 sequence: CSARSTSPGSYNEQFF. The CDR3 nucleotides read TGCAGTGCTAGGTCGACTAGCCCCGGATCCTACAATGAGCAGTTCTTC.

The chain is built from TRBV27 and TRBJ2-2, with D perhaps matching TRBD1 (5 bases). Trimming cost V 2 bases and J 4 bases, with 11 bases left between them. CDR1 and CDR2 (germline): MNHEY, SMNVEV (reference sequence). CDR3 length: 15 residues. CDR3 coding DNA: TGTGCCAGCAGTTTAATGGCAGGGCTCACCGGGGAGCTGTTTTTT. This sequence encodes CASSLMAGLTGELFF.

V usage is TRBV20-1 and J usage is TRBJ2-3; D is unclear. CDR3 size: 14 residues. CDR1 and CDR2 (germline): DFQATT, SNEGSKA (reference sequence). Trimming pared 8 bases from V and 0 bases from J, leaving 15 bases between. Here the CDR3 DNA reads TGCAGTCTAGTCCGGAAAGGGAGCACAGATACGCAGTATTTT. It specifies CSLVRKGSTDTQYF.

The chain combines TRBV7-2 with TRBJ2-1; D ambiguous. The CDR3 consists of 13 residues. The V and J ends lost 1 base and 9 bases respectively, with 10 bases between them. Per the germline V gene, CDR1 is SGHTA and CDR2 is FQGNSA. This CDR3 reads CASSLDGWTEQFF. DNA of the CDR3: TGTGCCAGCAGCTTAGATGGCTGGACTGAGCAGTTCTTC.

This clonotype was observed a few times. The chain uses TRBV5-1 and TRBJ2-7; no clear D gene. The germline gives CDR1 SGHRS, CDR2 YFSETQ. The CDR3 extends over 14 amino acids. V lost 1 base, J lost 3 bases, and 11 bases lay in between. For the CDR3, the DNA is TGCGCCAGCAGCTTGAGCGCGGATCTCTACGAGCAGTACTTC. This encodes CASSLSADLYEQYF.

A few counts support this clonotype. The chain is built from TRBV6-1 and TRBJ1-1; D not resolved. Trimming cost V 6 bases and J 1 base, with 15 bases left between them. There are 15 residues in the CDR3. Per germline, CDR1 MNHNS and CDR2 SASEGT. This chain's CDR3 is CASSTRPLRNTEAFF. CDR3 DNA sequence: TGTGCCAGCAGCACCCGACCCCTCCGGAACACTGAAGCTTTCTTT.

This rearrangement joins TRBV18 to TRBJ2-7; 9 positions match TRBD1. The CDR3 extends over 14 amino acids. The germline V gene has CDR1 KGHSH and CDR2 LQKENI. V was pared by 4 bases and J by 6 bases, with 7 bases of the junction left unmatched. Written as DNA, the CDR3 is TGTGCCAGCTCACAAGCCGGGACAGGGCGCGAGCAGTACTTC. Amino acid sequence: CASSQAGTGREQYF. Full variable domain (missing parts from reference TRBV18 and TRBJ2-7): NAGVMQNPRHLVRRRGQEARLRCSPMKGHSHVYWYRQLPEEGLKFMVYLQKENIIDESGMPKERFSAEFPKEGPSILRIQQVVRGDSAAYFCASSQAGTGREQYFGPGTRLTVT.

This clonotype appeared a few times. The chain uses TRBV4-3 and TRBJ2-1; D unclear. The CDR3 has 13 residues. Germline-derived CDR1 and CDR2 are LGHNA and YSLEER. Trimming cost V 1 base and J 3 bases, with 4 bases left between them. CDR3 nucleotides: TGCGCCAGCAGCCAAGGGGTCTACAATGAGCAGTTCTTC. This translates into CASSQGVYNEQFF.

The V gene is TRBV3-1, the J gene TRBJ2-7; possibly TRBD1 for D (6 bases). Trimming removed 4 bases from V and 7 bases from J, with 17 bases in between. Germline V CDR1 and CDR2: LGHDT, YNNKEL (reference sequence). This CDR3 is 14 amino acids long. The CDR3 spells CASSPDSTLREQYF. In nucleotides, the CDR3 is TGTGCCAGCAGCCCGGACAGCACCCTAAGAGAGCAGTACTTC.

This clonotype was seen repeatedly, ten times or more. CDR3 sequence (DNA): TGCGCCAGCAGCTTTCAAACGGAGCAGTACTTC. Translation gives CASSFQTEQYF. This sequence joins TRBV5-1 and TRBJ2-7; D is uncertain. Germline V lookup: CDR1 SGHRS, CDR2 YFSETQ. Trimming took off 2 bases at V and 7 bases at J, with 7 bases between the two ends. This CDR3 contains 11 residues.